The 23 T cell receptor beta chains reported below all come from one sample, sequenced in a study of blood T cell repertoires in COVID-19. Repertoires were generated with immunoSEQ multiplex PCR, while TCRdb's copy carries only in-frame clones and drops some. The data hold 200,000 or so clones, with roughly nine tenths observed a single time. The specimen sequenced was PBMCs or T cells enriched from blood (not recorded which). The receptors here all came from a woman in her late teens or twenties in a cohort exposed to, infected with or recovered from COVID-19 (not recorded which).

The rearrangement joins TRBV5-4 to TRBJ2-7, with D tentatively TRBD2 (6 bases). Germline V lookup: CDR1 SGHNT, CDR2 YYREEE (reference sequence). This CDR3 region has 15 residues. Deletions cut 3 bases from V and 3 bases from J, with 16 bases between. The CDR3 coding sequence is TGTGCCAGCAGCTCGCCGGAGGGAGACCACTACGAGCAGTACTTC. It specifies CASSSPEGDHYEQYF.

This clone has a single count. V and J are TRBV7-2 and TRBJ1-3; D is undetermined. CDR1 is SGHTA and CDR2 is FQGNSA in the germline V gene. CDR3 length: 15 residues. With 5 bases removed from V and 4 bases from J, the gap between germline ends came to 15 bases. The CDR3 coding sequence is TGTGCCAGCAGCCCGACCGGGAGTTTAGGAAACACCATATATTTT. Amino acids: CASSPTGSLGNTIYF.

In regard to this clone: The same CDR3 also results from other DNA sequences found in this sample. The chain recombines TRBV24-1 with TRBJ2-5; 8 nucleotides agree with TRBD2. Germline trimming cut 4 bases from V and 2 bases from J; bases unmatched to any gene: 5. Germline V gives CDR1 KGHDR, CDR2 SFDVKD. The CDR3 is made up of 15 amino acids. CDR3 in DNA: TGTGCCACCAGTGAGCCAACTAGCGGTCAAGAGACCCAGTACTTC. It encodes CATSEPTSGQETQYF.

The V and J genes are TRBV5-6 and TRBJ2-7; 13 bases line up with TRBD2. The germline V gene encodes CDR1 SGHDT and CDR2 YYEEEE. The CDR3 spans 15 residues. The junction had 5 bases not matched to a gene; V was cut back by 4 bases and J by 4 bases. The CDR3 DNA is TGTGCCAGCAGCGATGGGACTAGCGGGGTTTACGAGCAGTACTTC. Its translation is CASSDGTSGVYEQYF.

The chain has TRBV27 and TRBJ2-2; TRBD1 matches 7 bases. Per germline, CDR1 MNHEY and CDR2 SMNVEV (reference sequence). This CDR3 is 15 amino acids long. The junction had 1 base not matched to a gene; V was cut back by 3 bases and J by 0 bases. CDR3 amino acids: CASSFGTANTGELFF. As DNA, the CDR3 is TGTGCCAGCAGTTTTGGGACAGCGAACACCGGGGAGCTGTTTTTT.

The genes are TRBV11-2 and TRBJ1-2; 9 bases fit TRBD1. The V and J ends lost 4 bases and 5 bases, in that order; junction bases with no gene match: 8. This CDR3 region has 15 residues. Germline-derived CDR1 and CDR2 are SGHAT and FQNNGV. In nucleotides, the CDR3 is TGTGCCAGCAGCTACACAACCGGACAGGGGTATGGCTACACCTTC. It translates to CASSYTTGQGYGYTF.

This chain joins TRBV13 and TRBJ1-5; D gene unclear. The germline V and J ends were trimmed by 2 bases and 4 bases, with 6 bases remaining between them. The CDR3 loop spans 13 amino acids. The germline V gene has CDR1 PRHDT and CDR2 FYEKMQ (reference sequence). CDR3 coding DNA: TGTGCCAGCAGCTTATCCAGAAATCAGCCCCAGCATTTT. The encoded protein is CASSLSRNQPQHF. The whole variable domain, filled in from reference TRBV13 and TRBJ1-5, reads AAGVIQSPRHLIKEKRETATLKCYPIPRHDTVYWYQQGPGQDPQFLISFYEKMQSDKGSIPDRFSAQQFSDYHSELNMSSLELGDSALYFCASSLSRNQPQHFGDGTRLSIL.

Turning to this clone: At the DNA level, this CDR3 is encoded by other sequences in the same sample as well. The genes are TRBV7-9 and TRBJ1-3, with D maybe TRBD1 (6 bases). Germline CDR1 and CDR2: SEHNR and FQNEAQ (reference sequence). The CDR3 spans 14 residues. The V gene lost 5 bases and the J gene lost 1 base, with 9 bases spanning the gap. The CDR3 coding sequence is TGTGCCAGCAGCCCGGACAGTTCTGGAAACACCATATATTTT. Its translation is CASSPDSSGNTIYF.

This clone was seen a handful of times. The chain carries TRBV9 and TRBJ2-7; 10 bases map to TRBD2. The CDR3 loop spans 16 amino acids. The ends lost 4 bases at V and 5 bases at J; junction bases unmatched: 12. The germline V gene encodes CDR1 SGDLS and CDR2 YYNGEE. The CDR3 loop reads CASSLRGLAGEDEQYF. In DNA, the CDR3 is TGTGCCAGCAGCCTTCGGGGTCTAGCGGGAGAGGACGAGCAGTACTTC.

The gene calls are TRBV27 and TRBJ2-5; the match to TRBD2 covers 8 bases. V lost 5 bases, J lost 6 bases, and 8 bases stayed unmatched. The CDR3 length is 14 residues. The germline V gene has CDR1 MNHEY and CDR2 SMNVEV (reference sequence). The CDR3 coding sequence is TGTGCCAGCAGTCCTCCGGGACTAGGGCAGACCCAGTACTTC. Translation: CASSPPGLGQTQYF.

The rearrangement uses TRBV24-1 and TRBJ1-2; perhaps TRBD1 as D (5 bases). Germline V lookup: CDR1 KGHDR, CDR2 SFDVKD. V was trimmed by 4 bases and J by 0 bases, leaving 8 bases between them. The CDR3 covers 14 residues. The CDR3 here is CATSERGANYGYTF. CDR3 sequence (DNA): TGTGCCACCAGTGAACGGGGGGCTAACTATGGCTACACCTTC.

J is TRBJ2-7 and V is TRBV18, with unresolved D. The CDR3 has 12 amino acids. Germline V gene data show CDR1 as KGHSH and CDR2 as LQKENI. The V end lost 1 base, the J end lost 3 bases, and 4 bases lay between the germline ends. The CDR3 spells CASSPLYYEQYF. CDR3 sequence (DNA): TGTGCCAGCTCACCACTCTACTACGAGCAGTACTTC. The variable domain in full, completed from reference TRBV18 and TRBJ2-7, reads NAGVMQNPRHLVRRRGQEARLRCSPMKGHSHVYWYRQLPEEGLKFMVYLQKENIIDESGMPKERFSAEFPKEGPSILRIQQVVRGDSAAYFCASSPLYYEQYFGPGTRLTVT.

The chain employs TRBV19 and TRBJ1-5; 7 bases line up with TRBD1. Germline CDR1 LNHDA, CDR2 SQIVND (reference sequence). The junction had 5 bases not matched to a gene; V was cut back by 0 bases and J by 3 bases. This CDR3 has 16 amino acids. This CDR3 is CASSIDRGQSNQPQHF. CDR3 nucleotide sequence: TGTGCCAGTAGTATAGATAGGGGGCAGTCCAATCAGCCCCAGCATTTT.

This chain links TRBV7-2 with TRBJ1-2; D perhaps matches TRBD1 (5 bases). V lost 2 bases and J 2 bases, leaving 12 bases between the germline ends. The CDR3 has 15 amino acids. Germline CDR1 reads SGHTA; CDR2 reads FQGNSA. CDR3 sequence reads: CASSLSIQENYGYTF. The CDR3 bases are TGTGCCAGCAGCTTATCGATACAGGAAAACTATGGCTACACCTTC.

The chain employs TRBV4-1 and TRBJ1-5; D ambiguous. Germline V gene sequence: CDR1 MGHRA, CDR2 YSYEKL. The CDR3 spans 16 residues. Trimming cost V 0 bases and J 1 base, with 10 bases left between them. CDR3 sequence: CASSQDYPGSNQPQHF. CDR3 bases: TGCGCCAGCAGCCAAGATTACCCAGGCAGCAATCAGCCCCAGCATTTT.

V gene TRBV7-7 combines with J gene TRBJ2-5; tentative D call: TRBD1 (6 bases). Germline assignment: CDR1 SSHAT and CDR2 FNYEAQ (reference sequence). This CDR3 contains 14 residues. The V gene lost 5 bases and the J gene lost 2 bases, with 12 bases spanning the gap. Written as DNA, the CDR3 is TGTGCCAGCAGCAACAGGGACACACAAGAGACCCAGTACTTC. It encodes CASSNRDTQETQYF. The variable domain in full, completed from reference TRBV7-7 and TRBJ2-5, reads GAGVSQSPRYKVTKRGQDVTLRCDPISSHATLYWYQQALGQGPEFLTYFNYEAQPDKSGLPSDRFSAERPEGSISTLTIQRTEQRDSAMYRCASSNRDTQETQYFGPGTRLLVL.

The rearrangement links TRBV7-9 to TRBJ2-5; 9 nucleotides agree with TRBD1. The V and J ends lost 5 bases and 2 bases, in that order; junction bases with no gene match: 6. The CDR3 is 15 amino acids. Per germline, CDR1 SEHNR and CDR2 FQNEAQ (reference sequence). The CDR3, as DNA: TGTGCCAGCAGCCGCGGACAGGGGATGCAAGAGACCCAGTACTTC. Encoded protein: CASSRGQGMQETQYF.

The chain employs TRBV6-2 or TRBV6-3 and TRBJ1-4; the D is unclear. Germline V gene lookup returns CDR1 MNHEY and CDR2 SVGEGT. CDR3 size: 14 residues. Trimming removed 6 bases at V and 7 bases at J, with 15 bases between. The CDR3 sequence is CASSQFLTTEKLFF. The CDR3 DNA follows: TGTGCCAGCAGCCAATTCCTAACCACTGAAAAACTGTTTTTT.

The chain's CDR3 is CAKQGEAWGYTF. The CDR3 DNA is TGTGCCAAACAGGGGGAGGCTTGGGGCTACACCTTC. This chain uses TRBV2 with TRBJ1-2; TRBD1 agrees at 8 bases. The germline V gene has CDR1 SNHLY and CDR2 FYNNEI. This CDR3 has 12 amino acids. V was clipped by 10 bases and J by 8 bases; unmatched bases: 9.

The rearrangement links TRBV5-1 to TRBJ1-1, with D unresolved. The V end was cut by 0 bases, the J end by 7 bases, with 19 bases between. Germline-derived CDR1 and CDR2 are SGHRS and YFSETQ. The CDR3 consists of 16 residues. The CDR3, as DNA: TGCGCCAGCAGCTTGGCCGGAGGTGAAGCTTTTAGTGAAGCTTTCTTT. It codes for CASSLAGGEAFSEAFF. The whole variable domain, remainder taken from reference TRBV5-1 and TRBJ1-1, is KAGVTQTPRYLIKTRGQQVTLSCSPISGHRSVSWYQQTPGQGLQFLFEYFSETQRNKGNFPGRFSGRQFSNSRSEMNVSTLELGDSALYLCASSLAGGEAFSEAFFGQGTRLTVV.

The chain uses TRBV3-1 (or the pseudogene TRBV3-2) and TRBJ1-5; perhaps TRBD1 as D (5 bases). V was pared by 5 bases and J by 0 bases, with 8 bases between. The CDR3 covers 14 residues. In germline, CDR1 is LGHDT, CDR2 YNNKEL (reference sequence). CDR3 bases: TGTGCCAGCAGCAGGGGATTTAGCAATCAGCCCCAGCATTTT. It specifies CASSRGFSNQPQHF.

This chain links TRBV6-5 with TRBJ2-7, with TRBD1 matching 7 bases. The V and J ends lost 0 bases and 7 bases, in that order; junction bases with no gene match: 9. The V gene's germline CDR1 is MNHEY and CDR2 SVGAGI. The CDR3 runs to 15 residues. The CDR3 DNA is TGTGCCAGCAGTTACTCACGGAACAGGGGTTGGGAGCAGTACTTC. Protein sequence: CASSYSRNRGWEQYF.

V and J are TRBV18 and TRBJ1-2; TRBD1 might be the D (5 bases). Germline CDR1 reads KGHSH; CDR2 reads LQKENI. V lost 3 bases and J 4 bases, leaving 12 bases between the germline ends. This CDR3 is built from 14 residues. CDR3 sequence (DNA): TGTGCCAGCTCACCGGGGCAGGCGTCCTATGGCTACACCTTC. Its translation: CASSPGQASYGYTF.